This T cell receptor beta chain comes out of a study of CD8 T cells in Susac syndrome. Across the whole study: There were over 5 sequenced Susac syndrome patients with active disease and 8 or 9 in remission.

In Susac syndrome patients, recently defined diagnostic criteria for definite or probable disease were met. In its sample, this clonotype was seen once. Its antigen is not known. The RNA input was about 0.5 to 1 ug, and it was reverse transcribed with random hexamers. With immunoSEQ multiplex PCR, TCR beta CDR3 was amplified across 54 Vbeta and 13 Jbeta. A single record per CDR3 protein comes from TCRdb applying MiXCR to the immunoSEQ multiplex PCR reads. The data hold around 230,000 distinct CDR3 sequences, with 90% to 97% observed a single time. The CDR3 totals 14 residues. Trimming removed 0 bases at V and 3 bases at J, with 10 bases between. Germline V CDR1 and CDR2: SGDLS, YYNGEE. Overall study results and limits: No clonal expansion appeared among CD4+ T cells in Susac patients.

The chain has TRBV9 and TRBJ2-7; D is ambiguous. This sequence originates from a human donor with Susac syndrome. The specimen was CD4+ T cells from PBMCs. The CDR3 DNA is TGTGCCAGCAGCGTAGGTAGTGGCCACTACGAGCAGTACTTC. Its protein product is CASSVGSGHYEQYF.